This note documents a single T cell receptor (beta chain) sequence. It may be a read error: a sequence one base away is much more abundant. This same CDR3 is encoded by further DNA sequences in the sample. The data were obtained in a study of radiation and T cells in renal cell carcinoma. Generated by immunoSEQ multiplex PCR, the TCRdb table keeps only in-frame clones and is missing some. The sample lists roughly 160,000 clones, about nine tenths occurring once. Time point described: blood 4 weeks post-SBRT, at nephrectomy. Specified treatment: 15 Gy SBRT to primary tumor, nephrectomy 4 weeks later. Germline V lookup: CDR1 SGHDT, CDR2 YYEEEE. There are 11 residues in the CDR3. With 2 bases removed from V and 4 bases from J, the gap between germline ends came to 1 base.

Sequences were derived from blood, sampled from a patient whose treatment included radiotherapy and nephrectomy. The source is a woman in her forties or fifties with renal cell carcinoma. The gene calls are TRBV5-6 and TRBJ1-3; D is unresolved. The CDR3 here is CASSFGNTIYF. The DNA for the CDR3 is TGTGCCAGCAGCTTCGGAAACACCATATATTTT.